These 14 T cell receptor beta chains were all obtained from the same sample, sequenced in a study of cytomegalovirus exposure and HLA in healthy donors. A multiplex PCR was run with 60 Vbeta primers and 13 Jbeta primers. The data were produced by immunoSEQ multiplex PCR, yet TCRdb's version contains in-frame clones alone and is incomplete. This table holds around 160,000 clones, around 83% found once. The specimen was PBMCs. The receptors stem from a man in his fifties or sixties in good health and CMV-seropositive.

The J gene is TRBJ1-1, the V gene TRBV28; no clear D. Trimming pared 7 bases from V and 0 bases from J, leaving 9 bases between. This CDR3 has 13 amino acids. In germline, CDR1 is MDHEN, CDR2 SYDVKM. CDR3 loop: CASTRPLNTEAFF. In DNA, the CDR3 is TGTGCCAGCACTAGGCCCTTGAACACTGAAGCTTTCTTT. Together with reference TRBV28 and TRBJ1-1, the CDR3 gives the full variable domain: DVKVTQSSRYLVKRTGEKVFLECVQDMDHENMFWYRQDPGLGLRLIYFSYDVKMKEKGDIPEGYSVSREKKERFSLILESASTNQTSMYLCASTRPLNTEAFFGQGTRLTVV.

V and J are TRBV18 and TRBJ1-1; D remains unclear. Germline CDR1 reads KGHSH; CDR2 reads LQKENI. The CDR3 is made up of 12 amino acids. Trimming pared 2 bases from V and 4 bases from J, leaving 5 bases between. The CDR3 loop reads CASSPWSTEAFF. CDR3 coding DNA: TGTGCCAGCTCACCATGGAGCACTGAAGCTTTCTTT.

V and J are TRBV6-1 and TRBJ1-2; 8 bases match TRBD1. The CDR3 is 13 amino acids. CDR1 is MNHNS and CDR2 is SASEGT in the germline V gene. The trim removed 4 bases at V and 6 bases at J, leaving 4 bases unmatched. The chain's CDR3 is CASSGIRGHGYTF. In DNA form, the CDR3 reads TGTGCCAGCAGTGGAATCAGGGGGCATGGCTACACCTTC.

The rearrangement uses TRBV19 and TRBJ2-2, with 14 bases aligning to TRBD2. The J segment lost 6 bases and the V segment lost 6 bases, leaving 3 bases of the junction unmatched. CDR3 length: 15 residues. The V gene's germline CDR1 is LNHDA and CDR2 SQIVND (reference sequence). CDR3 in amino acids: CASRKGLAGAGELFF. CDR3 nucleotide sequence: TGTGCCAGTAGGAAGGGACTAGCGGGAGCCGGGGAGCTGTTTTTT.

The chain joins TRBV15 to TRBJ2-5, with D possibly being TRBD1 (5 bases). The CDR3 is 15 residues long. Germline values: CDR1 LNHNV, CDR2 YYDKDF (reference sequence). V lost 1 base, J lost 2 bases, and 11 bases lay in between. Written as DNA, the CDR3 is TGTGCCACCAGCAGAGGGGGCGGAAGACAAGAGACCCAGTACTTC. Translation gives CATSRGGGRQETQYF.

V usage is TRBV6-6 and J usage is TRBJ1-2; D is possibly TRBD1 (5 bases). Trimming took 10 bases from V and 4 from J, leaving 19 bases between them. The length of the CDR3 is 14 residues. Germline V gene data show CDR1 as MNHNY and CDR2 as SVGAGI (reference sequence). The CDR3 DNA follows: TGTGCCATTCAGACGGGGGGACGGTCCTATGGCTACACCTTC. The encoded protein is CAIQTGGRSYGYTF.

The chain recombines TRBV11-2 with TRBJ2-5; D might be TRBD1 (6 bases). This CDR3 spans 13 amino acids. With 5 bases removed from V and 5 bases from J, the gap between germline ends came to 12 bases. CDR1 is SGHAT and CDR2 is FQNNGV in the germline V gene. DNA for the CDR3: TGTGCCAGCAGCCGTAACAGGGATGAGACCCAGTACTTC. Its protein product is CASSRNRDETQYF.

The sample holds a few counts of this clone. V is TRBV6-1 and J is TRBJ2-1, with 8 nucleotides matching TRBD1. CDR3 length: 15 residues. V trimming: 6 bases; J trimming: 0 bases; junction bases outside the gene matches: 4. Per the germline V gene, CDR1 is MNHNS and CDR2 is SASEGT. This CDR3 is CASSHGTGSYNEQFF. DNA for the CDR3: TGTGCCAGCAGCCACGGGACAGGCTCCTACAATGAGCAGTTCTTC.

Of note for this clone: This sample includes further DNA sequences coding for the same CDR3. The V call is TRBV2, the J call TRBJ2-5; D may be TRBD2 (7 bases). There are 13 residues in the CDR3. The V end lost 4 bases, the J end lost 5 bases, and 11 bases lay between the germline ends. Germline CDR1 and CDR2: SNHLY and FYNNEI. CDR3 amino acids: CASSGGGEETQYF. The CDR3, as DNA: TGTGCCAGCAGTGGGGGGGGCGAGGAGACCCAGTACTTC. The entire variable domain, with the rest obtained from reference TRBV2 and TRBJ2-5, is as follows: EPEVTQTPSHQVTQMGQEVILRCVPISNHLYFYWYRQILGQKVEFLVSFYNNEISEKSEIFDDQFSVERPDGSNFTLKIRSTKLEDSAMYFCASSGGGEETQYFGPGTRLLVL.

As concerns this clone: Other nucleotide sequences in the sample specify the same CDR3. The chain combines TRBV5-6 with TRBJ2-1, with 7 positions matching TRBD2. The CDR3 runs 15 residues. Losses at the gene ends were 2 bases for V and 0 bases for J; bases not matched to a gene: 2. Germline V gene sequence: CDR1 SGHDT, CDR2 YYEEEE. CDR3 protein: CASSLLAGSYNEQFF. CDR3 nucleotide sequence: TGTGCCAGCAGCTTATTAGCGGGCTCCTACAATGAGCAGTTCTTC.

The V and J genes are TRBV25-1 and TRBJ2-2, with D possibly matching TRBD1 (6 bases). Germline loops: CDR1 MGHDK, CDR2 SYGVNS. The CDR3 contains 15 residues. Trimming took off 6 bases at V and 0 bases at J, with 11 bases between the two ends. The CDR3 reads CASSMGHANTGELFF. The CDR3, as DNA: TGTGCCAGCAGCATGGGACATGCGAACACCGGGGAGCTGTTTTTT.

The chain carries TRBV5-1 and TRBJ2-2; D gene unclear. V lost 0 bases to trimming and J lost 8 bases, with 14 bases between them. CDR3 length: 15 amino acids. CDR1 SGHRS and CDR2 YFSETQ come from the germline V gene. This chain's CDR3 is CASSLATHQDGELFF. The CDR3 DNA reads TGCGCCAGCAGCTTGGCTACTCATCAGGATGGGGAGCTGTTTTTT.

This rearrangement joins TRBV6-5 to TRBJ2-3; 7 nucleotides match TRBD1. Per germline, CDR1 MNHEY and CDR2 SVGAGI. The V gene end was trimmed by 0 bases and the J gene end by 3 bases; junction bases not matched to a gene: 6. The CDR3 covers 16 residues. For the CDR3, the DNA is TGTGCCAGCAGTTACTCGTCAGGGGGTTGGACAGATACGCAGTATTTT. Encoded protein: CASSYSSGGWTDTQYF.

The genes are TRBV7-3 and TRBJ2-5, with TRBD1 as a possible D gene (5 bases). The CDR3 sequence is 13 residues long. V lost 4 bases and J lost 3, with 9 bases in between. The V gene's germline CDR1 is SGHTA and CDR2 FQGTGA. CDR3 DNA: TGTGCCAGCAGCTCCGGCAGGGAAGAGACCCAGTACTTC. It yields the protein CASSSGREETQYF.